This T cell receptor (beta chain) was captured in a study of T cells after yellow fever vaccination. TCRdb recomputed calls from the 5' RACE reads with MiXCR, one row per CDR3 protein. The sample has about 320,000 distinct CDR3 sequences, approximately 4% seen once; the top ten hold around 19%. This CDR3 spans 15 amino acids. The J segment lost 4 bases and the V segment lost 6 bases, leaving 12 bases of the junction unmatched. Germline V gene sequence: CDR1 DFQATT, CDR2 SNEGSKA (reference sequence). The chain carries TRBV20-1 and TRBJ2-3, with 8 nucleotides matching TRBD2. The receptor comes from a man between 18 and 29 years old who received the YFV17D yellow fever vaccine. The material sequenced was PBMCs, taken 15 days after the yellow fever booster vaccination. CDR3 nucleotides: TGCAGTGCGCTAGTACCCAGCGGGGGAGCAGATACGCAGTATTTT. This codes for CSALVPSGGADTQYF.